This TCR beta chain was sequenced in a study of neurological immune-mediated disorders. This clonotype was recorded many times. The target antigen is unknown. Mismatch with germline at one junction end may stem from a read error. Study-level results: One cluster of related CDR3 sequences contained, by phylogenetic grouping, the repertoires of 18 of 34 multiple sclerosis patients and formed a possible signature.

The unsorted libraries were generated from a total of 2 million PBMCs, which had been stored in RNAlater at -80 C. The cDNA was produced through 5'RACE with 10-nucleotide random UMIs. Over 160 million TCR-beta sequences from 15-18 subjects were obtained in each sequencing run. One entry per CDR3 protein, called by TCRdb with MiXCR from the 5' RACE reads. The repertoire holds about 58,000 distinct CDR3 sequences, with around 3.6% as singletons. This CDR3 is 15 amino acids long. Germline CDR1 is SGHRS and CDR2 is YFSETQ. The source material was PBMCs. The chain is built from TRBV5-1 and TRBJ1-4; D perhaps matches TRBD1 (5 bases). The receptor was isolated from a man aged 25-40 years with multiple sclerosis. This CDR3 reads CASSPGTATNEKLFF. The CDR3 DNA sequence: TGCGCCAGCAGCCCCGGGACGGCAACTAATGAAAAGCTGTTTTTT.